Following are 15 T cell receptor beta chains from one sample sequenced in a study of cytomegalovirus exposure and HLA in healthy donors. Sequencing used immunoSEQ multiplex PCR; TCRdb keeps in-frame clones, though not all of them. Of 250,000 to 400,000 clones detected, approximately 91% appear once; the ten largest clones hold 0.9% to 1%. Specimen: PBMCs. These receptors were obtained from a man aged 30 to 45 in good health and CMV-seronegative.

This chain uses TRBV6-4 with TRBJ2-1, with 7 nucleotides matching TRBD1. The CDR3 sequence is 15 residues long. Germline lookup yields CDR1 MRHNA and CDR2 SNTAGT. J gave up 6 bases and V 4 bases, and 9 bases lay outside the gene matches. The chain's CDR3 is CASSGQGLFGNEQFF. In DNA, the CDR3 is TGTGCCAGCAGTGGACAGGGTCTATTTGGCAATGAGCAGTTCTTC.

This clone has a handful of counts. The chain carries TRBV25-1 and TRBJ1-1; no clear D gene. CDR1 and CDR2 (germline): MGHDK, SYGVNS. The V end was cut by 6 bases, the J end by 4 bases, with 12 bases between. The CDR3 is 13 residues long. The CDR3 here is CASSFMRSTEAFF. In DNA form, the CDR3 reads TGTGCCAGCAGCTTTATGCGGAGCACTGAAGCTTTCTTT. Using reference TRBV25-1 and TRBJ1-1 for the parts outside the CDR3, the full variable domain is EADIYQTPRYLVIGTGKKITLECSQTMGHDKMYWYQQDPGMELHLIHYSYGVNSTEKGDLSSESTVSRIRTEHFPLTLESARPSHTSQYLCASSFMRSTEAFFGQGTRLTVV.

This clone was observed a single time. This chain links TRBV4-3 with TRBJ1-5; 12 bases agree with TRBD1. There are 20 residues in the CDR3. V gave up 0 bases and J gave up 6 bases; unmatched junction bases: 15. The germline V gene encodes CDR1 LGHNA and CDR2 YSLEER. In nucleotides, the CDR3 is TGCGCCAGCAGCCAAGATCTTGGGGACAGGGGGCCGGTGGGGAGTCAGCCCCAGCATTTT. It is translated as CASSQDLGDRGPVGSQPQHF.

This clone was seen a handful of times. This rearrangement joins TRBV2 to TRBJ2-7; D not resolved. V dropped 11 bases and J dropped 0 bases, with 8 bases sitting between them. The germline CDR1 and CDR2 sequences are SNHLY and FYNNEI. The CDR3 runs to 11 residues. This CDR3 reads CAGRSSYEQYF. The CDR3 nucleotides read TGTGCCGGCCGGAGCTCCTACGAGCAGTACTTC.

The J gene is TRBJ1-2, the V gene TRBV5-4; TRBD1 agrees at 10 bases. V trimming: 5 bases; J trimming: 7 bases; junction bases outside the gene matches: 8. The CDR3 has 14 residues. Germline-derived CDR1 and CDR2 are SGHNT and YYREEE (reference sequence). The CDR3 coding sequence is TGTGCCAGCAGTTTAGACAGGGGGCTAGTTGGCTACACCTTC. This sequence encodes CASSLDRGLVGYTF.

This chain uses TRBV11-2 with TRBJ1-6; the D gene is possibly TRBD1 (5 bases). CDR3 length: 15 amino acids. V was cut by 2 bases and J by 10 bases, with 15 bases left in between. The germline V gene has CDR1 SGHAT and CDR2 FQNNGV. The CDR3 coding sequence is TGTGCCAGCAGCTTAAACGGCGCAGGGTGGTCACCCCTCCACTTT. As protein: CASSLNGAGWSPLHF.

CDR3 DNA: TGTGCCAGTAGTAAGGCGACAACAGGATCACCTTCACCCCTCCACTTT. It yields the protein CASSKATTGSPSPLHF. V gene TRBV19 combines with J gene TRBJ1-6; possible D gene TRBD1, 5 bases. Germline V gives CDR1 LNHDA, CDR2 SQIVND (reference sequence). V was cut by 4 bases and J by 9 bases, with 19 bases left in between. CDR3 length: 16 residues. Combining the CDR3 with reference TRBV19 and TRBJ1-6 gives the whole variable domain DGGITQSPKYLFRKEGQNVTLSCEQNLNHDAMYWYRQDPGQGLRLIYYSQIVNDFQKGDIAEGYSVSREKKESFPLTVTSAQKNPTAFYLCASSKATTGSPSPLHFGNGTRLTVT.

This CDR3 is CSVRGTLRDNEQFF. CDR3 DNA: TGCAGCGTCCGCGGGACTTTAAGGGACAATGAGCAGTTCTTC. The V and J genes are TRBV29-1 and TRBJ2-1, with a weak D call TRBD2 (6 bases). There are 14 residues in the CDR3. Trimming cost V 6 bases and J 5 bases, with 17 bases left between them. Germline CDR1 SQVTM, CDR2 ANQGSEA.

The CDR3 is CASSYATGGAGELFF. CDR3 nucleotides: TGTGCCAGCAGTTACGCGACAGGGGGCGCCGGGGAGCTGTTTTTT. The chain carries TRBV6-5 and TRBJ2-2; 10 positions agree with TRBD1. Looked up from germline, CDR1 is MNHEY and CDR2 is SVGAGI. The CDR3 consists of 15 residues. The V and J ends lost 2 bases and 6 bases, in that order; junction bases with no gene match: 3.

Worth noting for this clone: Other DNA sequences within the sample encode an identical CDR3. The genes are TRBV6-5 and TRBJ1-5; no reliable D call. CDR3 length: 12 amino acids. Per germline, CDR1 MNHEY and CDR2 SVGAGI. The V and J ends lost 6 bases and 4 bases respectively, with 7 bases between them. This CDR3 reads CASSPPNQPQHF. The DNA of the CDR3 is TGTGCCAGCAGCCCCCCAAATCAGCCCCAGCATTTT.

The chain couples TRBV4-1 to TRBJ1-6; D is uncertain. Trimming shortened V by 0 bases and J by 9 bases, and 6 bases separated the two germline ends. The CDR3 has 13 amino acids. Per the germline V gene, CDR1 is MGHRA and CDR2 is YSYEKL. The CDR3 sequence: CASSQDLLSPLHF. CDR3 bases: TGCGCCAGCAGCCAAGACTTACTTTCACCCCTCCACTTT.

The rearrangement links TRBV5-1 to TRBJ1-1; D is unclear. V lost 0 bases and J 0 bases, leaving 12 bases between the germline ends. There are 16 residues in the CDR3. The germline V gene has CDR1 SGHRS and CDR2 YFSETQ. The CDR3, as DNA: TGCGCCAGCAGCTTGGCCCAAGGAGGGATGAACACTGAAGCTTTCTTT. Translating gives CASSLAQGGMNTEAFF.

V usage is TRBV6-6 and J usage is TRBJ1-5, with TRBD1 as a possible D gene (6 bases). CDR1 is MNHNY and CDR2 is SVGAGI in the germline V gene (reference sequence). Trimming took off 6 bases at V and 9 bases at J, with 15 bases between the two ends. CDR3 size: 13 residues. CDR3 residues: CASSWDTQGPQHF. The CDR3 nucleotides are TGTGCCAGCAGCTGGGACACACAGGGGCCCCAGCATTTT.

The chain combines TRBV7-9 with TRBJ1-1; D remains unclear. The CDR3 loop spans 12 amino acids. The V gene lost 1 base and the J gene lost 11 bases, with 11 bases spanning the gap. Germline V gene sequence: CDR1 SEHNR, CDR2 FQNEAQ (reference sequence). In DNA, the CDR3 is TGTGCCAGCAGCTTAGAAGCATGGGCCGCTTTCTTT. Its translation: CASSLEAWAAFF.

The V gene is TRBV15, the J gene TRBJ2-1; D gene uncertain. Between the trimmed V and J ends, which lost 9 bases and 0 bases, there was a span of 9 bases. Germline CDR1 and CDR2: LNHNV and YYDKDF (reference sequence). The CDR3 covers 13 residues. CDR3 sequence: CATSADSYNEQFF. For the CDR3, the DNA is TGTGCCACTTCGGCGGACTCCTACAATGAGCAGTTCTTC.